Shown below are 5 T cell receptor beta chains from a single sample sequenced in a study of a mutant IDH1 vaccine in newly diagnosed glioma. Which antigens these TCRs recognize remains unknown. The sample's time point: week 47, end of study. Each dose of the vaccine consisted of 300 ug of mutant IDH1 20-mer peptide, with topical imiquimod. The repertoire was sequenced with immunoSEQ multiplex PCR; TCRdb's copy has only in-frame clones and lacks some. Altogether about 94,000 clones are present, roughly nine tenths being singletons, with the ten largest covering 0.77%. Here the sequenced sample was PBMCs, taken from a glioma patient whose treatment included an IDH1 peptide vaccine. Every receptor here comes from a woman aged 45-59 years with glioma.

The chain couples TRBV4-1 to TRBJ2-1, with 7 positions matching TRBD2. This CDR3 spans 16 amino acids. J lost 0 bases, V lost 0 bases, and 2 bases had no gene match. Germline V lookup: CDR1 MGHRA, CDR2 YSYEKL. CDR3 region: CASSQDGRNSYNEQFF. Written as DNA, the CDR3 is TGCGCCAGCAGCCAAGACGGGAGGAACTCCTACAATGAGCAGTTCTTC.

J is TRBJ1-5 and V is TRBV11-2, with D tentatively TRBD1 (6 bases). The ends were cut back, 5 bases at V and 7 bases at J, with 15 bases in the middle. The V gene's germline CDR1 is SGHAT and CDR2 FQNNGV. This CDR3 is 14 amino acids long. The CDR3 DNA sequence: TGTGCCAGCAGCCACCGACAGGCGGGACAGCCCCAGCATTTT. This gives the protein CASSHRQAGQPQHF.

CDR3 loop: CASGTGSDEQYF. The CDR3 DNA follows: TGTGCCAGCGGGACAGGGTCGGACGAGCAGTACTTC. V gene TRBV27 combines with J gene TRBJ2-7, with 9 bases aligning to TRBD1. V lost 8 bases, J lost 5 bases, and 4 bases stayed unmatched. Germline V CDR1 and CDR2: MNHEY, SMNVEV (reference sequence). CDR3 size: 12 residues.

This clone turned up a few times. The chain recombines TRBV4-2 with TRBJ2-1, with 7 nucleotides matching TRBD1. With V trimmed by 0 bases and J by 8 bases, 10 bases remained unmatched. This CDR3 is 16 amino acids long. Germline CDR1 reads LGHNA; CDR2 reads YNFKEQ. The chain's CDR3 is CASSQDLGRGGHEQFF. The CDR3 region has the DNA TGTGCCAGCAGCCAAGATCTTGGGCGAGGGGGCCATGAGCAGTTCTTC.

CDR3: CASSQTGHEQYF. DNA for the CDR3: TGTGCCAGCAGTCAGACAGGGCACGAGCAGTACTTC. The chain employs TRBV6-6 and TRBJ2-7; 7 nucleotides line up with TRBD1. The V and J ends lost 5 bases and 5 bases, in that order; junction bases with no gene match: 3. Germline CDR1 and CDR2: MNHNY and SVGAGI (reference sequence). The CDR3 extends over 12 amino acids.